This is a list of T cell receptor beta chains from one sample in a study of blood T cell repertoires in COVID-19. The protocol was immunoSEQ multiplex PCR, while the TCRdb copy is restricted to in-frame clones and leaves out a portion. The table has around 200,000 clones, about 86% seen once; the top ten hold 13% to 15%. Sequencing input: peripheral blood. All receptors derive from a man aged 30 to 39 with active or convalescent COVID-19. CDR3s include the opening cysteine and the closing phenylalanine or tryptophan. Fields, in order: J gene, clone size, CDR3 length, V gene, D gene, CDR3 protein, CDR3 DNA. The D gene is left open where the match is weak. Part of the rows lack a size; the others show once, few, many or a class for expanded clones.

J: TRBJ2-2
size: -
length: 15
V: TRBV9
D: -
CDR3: CASSAPPGGPGELFF
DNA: TGTGCCAGCAGCGCCCCACCCGGGGGTCCCGGGGAGCTGTTTTTT

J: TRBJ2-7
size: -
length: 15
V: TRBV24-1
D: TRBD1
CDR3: CATSDPGTGTYEQYF
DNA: TGTGCCACCAGTGATCCCGGGACAGGAACCTACGAGCAGTACTTC

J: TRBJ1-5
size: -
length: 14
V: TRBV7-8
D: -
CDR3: CASSLARGDQPQHF
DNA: TGTGCCAGCAGCTTAGCAAGGGGCGATCAGCCCCAGCATTTT

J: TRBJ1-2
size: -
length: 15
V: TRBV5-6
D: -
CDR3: CASRLGAESIYGYTF
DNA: TGTGCCAGCAGGTTGGGGGCAGAGTCCATCTATGGCTACACCTTC

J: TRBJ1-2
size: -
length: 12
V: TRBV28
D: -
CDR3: CASSPSGGGYTF
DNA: TGTGCCAGCAGTCCTTCCGGGGGAGGCTACACCTTC

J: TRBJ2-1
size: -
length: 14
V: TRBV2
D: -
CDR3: CASSLRQGWDEQFF
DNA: TGTGCCAGCAGCCTACGGCAGGGGTGGGATGAGCAGTTCTTC

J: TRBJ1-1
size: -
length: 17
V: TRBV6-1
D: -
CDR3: CASREPNRIWMNTEAFF
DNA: TGTGCCAGCAGAGAACCCAACAGGATTTGGATGAACACTGAAGCTTTCTTT

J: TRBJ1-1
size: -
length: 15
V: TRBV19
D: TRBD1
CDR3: CASSIEPGGYTEAFF
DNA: TGTGCCAGTAGTATAGAGCCAGGGGGGTACACTGAAGCTTTCTTT

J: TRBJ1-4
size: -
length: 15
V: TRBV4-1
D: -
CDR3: CASSQVFPYNEKLFF
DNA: TGCGCCAGCAGCCAAGTATTCCCTTATAATGAAAAACTGTTTTTT

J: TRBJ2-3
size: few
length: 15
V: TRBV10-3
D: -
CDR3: CAISGKDLSTDTQYF
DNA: TGTGCCATCAGTGGGAAGGACTTGAGCACAGATACGCAGTATTTT

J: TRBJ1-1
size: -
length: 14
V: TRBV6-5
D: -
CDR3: CASSMAGSNTEAFF
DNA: TGTGCCAGCAGTATGGCAGGTTCGAACACTGAAGCTTTCTTT

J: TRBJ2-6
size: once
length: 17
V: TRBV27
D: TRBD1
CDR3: CASSPTGTEAGANVLTF
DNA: TGTGCCAGCAGCCCAACGGGGACAGAGGCTGGGGCCAACGTCCTGACTTTC

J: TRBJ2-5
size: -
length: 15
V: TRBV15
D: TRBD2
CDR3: CATSRIAGEAETQYF
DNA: TGTGCCACCAGCAGGATAGCGGGAGAGGCCGAGACCCAGTACTTC

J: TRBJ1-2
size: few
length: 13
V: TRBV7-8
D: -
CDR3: CASSKQGYYGYTF
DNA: TGTGCCAGCAGCAAGCAGGGGTACTATGGCTACACCTTC

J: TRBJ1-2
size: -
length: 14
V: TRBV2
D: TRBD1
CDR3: CASSEGRTGEGYTF
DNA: TGTGCCAGCAGTGAGGGAAGGACAGGGGAAGGCTACACCTTC

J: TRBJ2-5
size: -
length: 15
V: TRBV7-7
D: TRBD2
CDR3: CASSQWTSGKETQYF
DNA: TGTGCTAGCAGCCAATGGACTAGCGGTAAAGAGACCCAGTACTTC

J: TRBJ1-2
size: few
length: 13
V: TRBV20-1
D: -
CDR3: CSASGGGWYGYTF
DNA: TGCAGTGCTAGTGGGGGGGGCTGGTATGGCTACACCTTC

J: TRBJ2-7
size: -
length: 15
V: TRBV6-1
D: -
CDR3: CASSENRVSTYEQYF
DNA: TGTGCCAGCAGTGAAAACAGGGTTAGCACCTACGAGCAGTACTTC

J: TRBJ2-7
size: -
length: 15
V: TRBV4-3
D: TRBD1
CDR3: CASSQERQGAGEQYF
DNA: TGCGCCAGCAGCCAAGAGAGACAGGGGGCGGGCGAGCAGTACTTC

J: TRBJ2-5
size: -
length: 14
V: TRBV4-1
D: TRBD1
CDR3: CASSHAGDRETQYF
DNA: TGCGCCAGCAGCCACGCAGGGGACAGAGAGACCCAGTACTTC

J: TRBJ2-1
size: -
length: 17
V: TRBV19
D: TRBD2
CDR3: CASSTGTSASSYNEQFF
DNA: TGTGCCAGTAGTACCGGGACTAGCGCGAGCTCCTACAATGAGCAGTTCTTC

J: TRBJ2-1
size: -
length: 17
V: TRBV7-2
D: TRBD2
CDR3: CASSLDPPAGGRNEQFF
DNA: TGTGCCAGCAGCTTAGACCCTCCAGCGGGGGGTCGGAATGAGCAGTTCTTC

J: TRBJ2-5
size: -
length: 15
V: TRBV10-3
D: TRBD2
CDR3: CAITKTGGRGETQYF
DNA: TGTGCCATCACTAAGACTGGCGGGAGGGGAGAGACCCAGTACTTC

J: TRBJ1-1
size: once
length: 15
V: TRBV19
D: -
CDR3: CASSALQVRGTEAFF
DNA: TGTGCCAGTAGTGCCCTACAGGTCCGCGGCACTGAAGCTTTCTTT

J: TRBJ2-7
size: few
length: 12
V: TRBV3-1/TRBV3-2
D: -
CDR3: CASSPSVAGQYF
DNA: TGTGCCAGCAGCCCCTCCGTTGCAGGGCAGTACTTC

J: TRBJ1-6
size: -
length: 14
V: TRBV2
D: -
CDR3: CASRPTGRDSPLHF
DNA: TGTGCCAGCAGGCCAACAGGGCGGGATTCACCCCTCCACTTT

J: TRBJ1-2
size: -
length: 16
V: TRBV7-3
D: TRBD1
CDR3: CASSLNLGQGAIGYTF
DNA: TGTGCCAGCAGCTTAAATTTAGGACAGGGGGCGATCGGCTACACCTTC

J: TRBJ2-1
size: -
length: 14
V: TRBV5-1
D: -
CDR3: CASSLAGTANEQFF
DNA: TGCGCCAGCAGCTTAGCCGGGACTGCGAATGAGCAGTTCTTC

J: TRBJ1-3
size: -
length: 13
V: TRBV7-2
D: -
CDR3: CASSPQKGNTIYF
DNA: TGTGCCAGCAGCCCCCAGAAGGGAAACACCATATATTTT

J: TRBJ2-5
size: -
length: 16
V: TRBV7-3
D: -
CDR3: CASSFVQGSGQETQYF
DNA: TGTGCCAGCAGCTTCGTCCAAGGGAGCGGGCAAGAGACCCAGTACTTC

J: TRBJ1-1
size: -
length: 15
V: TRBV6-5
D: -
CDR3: CASSISGVPNTEAFF
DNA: TGTGCCAGCAGTATCTCAGGGGTCCCGAACACTGAAGCTTTCTTT

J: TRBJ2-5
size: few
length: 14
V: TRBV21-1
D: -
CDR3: CASSKGQKQETQYF
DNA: TGTGCCAGCAGCAAAGGACAAAAACAAGAGACCCAGTACTTC

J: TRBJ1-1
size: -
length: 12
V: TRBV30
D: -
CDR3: CAWGDTNTEAFF
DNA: TGTGCCTGGGGGGACACGAACACTGAAGCTTTCTTT

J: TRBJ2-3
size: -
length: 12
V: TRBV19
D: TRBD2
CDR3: CASKGGGDTQYF
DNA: TGTGCCAGTAAGGGCGGGGGAGATACGCAGTATTTT

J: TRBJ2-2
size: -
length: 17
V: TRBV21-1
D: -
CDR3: CASSKGPDRENTGELFF
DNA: TGTGCCAGCAGCAAAGGCCCTGACAGGGAAAACACCGGGGAGCTGTTTTTT

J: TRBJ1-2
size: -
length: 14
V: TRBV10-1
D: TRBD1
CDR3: CASSESTGLASYTF
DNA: TGCGCCAGCAGTGAGTCGACAGGGCTTGCGAGCTACACCTTC

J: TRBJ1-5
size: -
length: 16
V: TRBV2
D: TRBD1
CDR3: CASSADREVGNQPQHF
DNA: TGTGCCAGCAGTGCTGACAGGGAGGTAGGCAATCAGCCCCAGCATTTT

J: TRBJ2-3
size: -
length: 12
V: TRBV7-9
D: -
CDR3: CASSLEAFTQYF
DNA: TGTGCCAGCAGCTTAGAAGCGTTTACGCAGTATTTT

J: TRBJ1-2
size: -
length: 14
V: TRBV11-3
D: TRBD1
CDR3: CASSQGTEGSGYTF
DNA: TGTGCCAGCAGCCAAGGGACAGAGGGCAGTGGCTACACCTTC